One and the same sample provided the 14 T cell receptor beta chains below, sequenced in a study of cytomegalovirus exposure and HLA in healthy donors. Using immunoSEQ multiplex PCR, the repertoire was profiled, and TCRdb retains in-frame clones only, with some absent. The sample carries about 360,000 clones, more than 80% recorded once. Sequencing was carried out using PBMCs. All receptors derive from a woman aged 18-29 years in good health and CMV-seronegative.

The gene calls are TRBV27 and TRBJ2-3, with D unresolved. V was cut by 0 bases and J by 3 bases, with 7 bases left in between. The CDR3 is made up of 14 amino acids. Germline V CDR1 and CDR2: MNHEY, SMNVEV (reference sequence). In DNA, the CDR3 is TGTGCCAGCAGTTTATCGCCCGAGACAGATACGCAGTATTTT. Protein product: CASSLSPETDTQYF.

This sequence joins TRBV25-1 and TRBJ2-5, with TRBD2 identical over 7 bases. The CDR3 is 17 amino acids. The germline V gene has CDR1 MGHDK and CDR2 SYGVNS. Germline trimming cut 6 bases from V and 0 bases from J; bases unmatched to any gene: 13. CDR3 bases: TGTGCCAGCAGACGGTCTCGGGGGGATTATTACCAAGAGACCCAGTACTTC. Protein: CASRRSRGDYYQETQYF.

The V gene is TRBV29-1, the J gene TRBJ2-1; 9 bases are a match to TRBD2. CDR3 length: 13 residues. Germline CDR1 SQVTM, CDR2 ANQGSEA. Trimming removed 6 bases from V and 8 bases from J; junction bases left unmatched: 8. The CDR3 DNA reads as TGCAGCGTGATAGCGGGAGTGGGTGATGAGCAGTTCTTC. Its translation: CSVIAGVGDEQFF.

The V gene is TRBV14, the J gene TRBJ1-1; no firm D call. Germline V lookup: CDR1 SGHDN, CDR2 FVKESK. With 4 bases removed from V and 2 bases from J, the gap between germline ends came to 8 bases. The CDR3 contains 13 residues. CDR3 coding DNA: TGTGCCAGCAGCCCCTTAATAAACACTGAAGCTTTCTTT. Encoded protein: CASSPLINTEAFF.

The V gene is TRBV13, the J gene TRBJ2-5; D ambiguous. Germline lookup yields CDR1 PRHDT and CDR2 FYEKMQ (reference sequence). The CDR3 has 14 amino acids. V lost 1 base, J lost 1 base, and 7 bases lay in between. The CDR3: CASSLAQSQETQYF. CDR3 in DNA: TGTGCCAGCAGCTTAGCACAGTCCCAAGAGACCCAGTACTTC.

This chain joins TRBV2 and TRBJ1-2, with TRBD1 matching over 8 bases. The V and J ends lost 2 bases and 4 bases, in that order; junction bases with no gene match: 6. CDR1 and CDR2 (germline): SNHLY, FYNNEI. This CDR3 is built from 15 residues. The CDR3 DNA reads as TGTGCCAGCAGTGAACAGGGGGCGATGGTCTATGGCTACACCTTC. This sequence encodes CASSEQGAMVYGYTF.

Worth noting for this clone: Other DNA sequences in this specimen translate into the identical CDR3. The gene calls are TRBV7-3 and TRBJ2-6; D is undetermined. The CDR3 is 14 residues long. Trimming pared 5 bases from V and 0 bases from J, leaving 5 bases between. Germline V gene sequence: CDR1 SGHTA, CDR2 FQGTGA. As DNA, the CDR3 is TGTGCCAGCAGCCCCTCCTCTGGGGCCAACGTCCTGACTTTC. Its translation is CASSPSSGANVLTF.

The chain joins TRBV27 to TRBJ2-5, with 7 bases fitting TRBD2. The germline V gene has CDR1 MNHEY and CDR2 SMNVEV (reference sequence). The CDR3 consists of 15 residues. V trimming: 4 bases; J trimming: 5 bases; junction bases outside the gene matches: 10. Here the CDR3 reads CASSSLSGEGETQYF. The CDR3 DNA reads as TGTGCCAGCAGTTCCCTCAGCGGGGAGGGGGAGACCCAGTACTTC.

This chain links TRBV30 with TRBJ1-6; TRBD1 aligns across 10 bases. The CDR3 contains 16 residues. V dropped 3 bases and J dropped 4; count of bases not matched to a gene: 6. Germline V lookup: CDR1 GTSNPN, CDR2 SVGIG (reference sequence). The CDR3 sequence is CAWRRTGGLYNSPLHF. In nucleotides, the CDR3 is TGTGCCTGGAGAAGGACAGGGGGTCTTTATAATTCACCCCTCCACTTT.

This clone has just one count. This rearrangement joins TRBV7-7 to TRBJ2-2; TRBD2 matches 8 bases. Losses at the gene ends were 7 bases for V and 3 bases for J; bases not matched to a gene: 13. CDR1 SSHAT and CDR2 FNYEAQ come from the germline V gene (reference sequence). This CDR3 has 17 residues. CDR3 protein: CASTQKPGLGYTGELFF. The CDR3 nucleotides are TGTGCCAGCACCCAGAAACCGGGACTAGGGTACACCGGGGAGCTGTTTTTT.

This chain links TRBV6-4 with TRBJ2-3; no firm D call. This CDR3 is built from 15 residues. The V gene lost 2 bases and the J gene lost 5 bases, with 14 bases spanning the gap. Germline-derived CDR1 and CDR2 are MRHNA and SNTAGT. This CDR3 reads CASSDPGTLGDTQYF. The CDR3 bases are TGTGCCAGCAGTGACCCAGGCACGTTGGGAGATACGCAGTATTTT.

The chain combines TRBV15 with TRBJ2-3; D is possibly TRBD1 (6 bases). V lost 0 bases to trimming and J lost 6 bases, with 13 bases between them. Germline V gene data show CDR1 as LNHNV and CDR2 as YYDKDF (reference sequence). This CDR3 has 15 residues. CDR3 in amino acids: CATSRDMGAVDTQYF. DNA of the CDR3: TGTGCCACCAGCAGAGACATGGGGGCCGTGGATACGCAGTATTTT.

This chain joins TRBV7-9 and TRBJ2-7, with 13 bases aligning to TRBD2. The CDR3 runs 19 residues. Germline values: CDR1 SEHNR, CDR2 FQNEAQ (reference sequence). V dropped 6 bases and J dropped 0; count of bases not matched to a gene: 14. The CDR3 nucleotides read TGTGCCAGCAGACCGTGGGGGACCGGGACTAGCGGGAACTCCTACGAGCAGTACTTC. Amino acids: CASRPWGTGTSGNSYEQYF.

V gene TRBV11-1 combines with J gene TRBJ2-7; 15 positions match TRBD2. Losses at the gene ends were 4 bases for V and 0 bases for J; bases not matched to a gene: 10. This CDR3 contains 19 residues. CDR1 and CDR2 from the germline V gene are SGHAT and FQDESV (reference sequence). CDR3 sequence: CASSSVPGLAGGLSYEQYF. CDR3 coding DNA: TGTGCCAGCAGCTCCGTCCCTGGACTAGCGGGAGGGCTCTCCTACGAGCAGTACTTC.